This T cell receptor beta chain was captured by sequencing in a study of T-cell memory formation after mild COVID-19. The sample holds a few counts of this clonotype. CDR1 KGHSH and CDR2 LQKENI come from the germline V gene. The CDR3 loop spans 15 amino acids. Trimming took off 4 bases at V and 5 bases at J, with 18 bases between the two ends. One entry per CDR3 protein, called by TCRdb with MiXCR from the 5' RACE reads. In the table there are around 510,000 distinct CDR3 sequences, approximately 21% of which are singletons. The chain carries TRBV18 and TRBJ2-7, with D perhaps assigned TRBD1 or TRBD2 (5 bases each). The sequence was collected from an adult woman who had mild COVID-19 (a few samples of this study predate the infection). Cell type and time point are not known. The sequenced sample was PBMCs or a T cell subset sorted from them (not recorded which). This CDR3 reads CASSLPAGTPNEQYF. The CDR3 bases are TGTGCCAGCTCACTCCCAGCCGGGACCCCAAACGAGCAGTACTTC.